Each of the 18 T cell receptor beta chains below was sequenced from the same sample in a study of shared clonotypes between healthy human individuals. Here immunoSEQ multiplex PCR was the method, and the copy in TCRdb shows in-frame clones only, minus some. The table lists about 600,000 clones, approximately 97% of them singletons, with 0.057% in the top ten. The sequenced material came from naive CD4+ T cells sorted from blood. Subset indicated: CD45RA+ positively selected. These receptors all stem from a woman aged 25 to 39 in good health.

This chain connects TRBV29-1 to TRBJ2-7, with 8 nucleotides matching TRBD1. CDR1 is SQVTM and CDR2 is ANQGSEA in the germline V gene. The CDR3 length is 15 residues. The ends lost 6 bases at V and 3 bases at J; junction bases unmatched: 13. The CDR3 DNA is TGCAGCGTCCGCCCAAAGAGGACAGGGATCTACGAGCAGTACTTC. This sequence encodes CSVRPKRTGIYEQYF.

J is TRBJ2-7 and V is TRBV5-1, with a tentative D call TRBD2 (7 bases). The germline V gene encodes CDR1 SGHRS and CDR2 YFSETQ. This CDR3 region has 15 residues. Trimming pared 0 bases from V and 4 bases from J, leaving 14 bases between. The CDR3 here is CASSLEGGRVYEQYF. The CDR3, as DNA: TGCGCCAGCAGCTTGGAGGGGGGGCGAGTTTACGAGCAGTACTTC.

CDR3 sequence: CSVISGTAYGYTF. The CDR3 DNA follows: TGCAGCGTTATTTCCGGGACAGCTTATGGCTACACCTTC. This chain connects TRBV29-1 to TRBJ1-2; 7 positions match TRBD1. The CDR3 has 13 residues. In germline, CDR1 is SQVTM, CDR2 ANQGSEA. Trimming removed 5 bases from V and 5 bases from J; junction bases left unmatched: 8.

This chain links TRBV27 with TRBJ2-6; D is unclear. Germline CDR1 is MNHEY and CDR2 is SMNVEV (reference sequence). The V end lost 2 bases, the J end lost 0 bases, and 8 bases lay between the germline ends. The CDR3 contains 16 residues. The CDR3 DNA reads TGTGCCAGCAGTTTAAACCCCCCCTCTGGGGCCAACGTCCTGACTTTC. Amino acids: CASSLNPPSGANVLTF. Supplemented by reference TRBV27 and TRBJ2-6, the full variable domain reads EAQVTQNPRYLITVTGKKLTVTCSQNMNHEYMSWYRQDPGLGLRQIYYSMNVEVTDKGDVPEGYKVSRKEKRNFPLILESPSPNQTSLYFCASSLNPPSGANVLTFGAGSRLTVL.

The gene calls are TRBV28 and TRBJ2-1; 7 bases align to TRBD1. The CDR3 covers 14 residues. Trimming removed 4 bases from V and 7 bases from J; junction bases left unmatched: 7. Germline V lookup: CDR1 MDHEN, CDR2 SYDVKM. The CDR3 nucleotides read TGTGCCAGCAGTTCCGGGACAGTCTTAAATGAGCAGTTCTTC. Protein: CASSSGTVLNEQFF.

The V call is TRBV18, the J call TRBJ2-3; D might be TRBD2 (6 bases). Trimming stripped 5 bases from V and 5 bases from J, with 14 bases between. CDR1 and CDR2 (germline): KGHSH, LQKENI. The CDR3 sequence is 14 residues long. DNA for the CDR3: TGTGCCAGCTCATTTAGGACTATGCAAGATACGCAGTATTTT. As protein: CASSFRTMQDTQYF.

This chain links TRBV2 with TRBJ1-4, with 7 bases fitting TRBD1. J lost 8 bases, V lost 6 bases, and 6 bases had no gene match. The CDR3 length is 13 residues. Germline V CDR1 and CDR2: SNHLY, FYNNEI. The CDR3 loop is CASSGQDGEKLFF. The CDR3, as DNA: TGTGCCAGCAGCGGACAGGACGGGGAAAAACTGTTTTTT.

The chain employs TRBV11-2 and TRBJ2-7, with 8 nucleotides matching TRBD1. The CDR3 consists of 14 residues. Germline trimming cut 1 base from V and 9 bases from J; bases unmatched to any gene: 8. The germline V gene encodes CDR1 SGHAT and CDR2 FQNNGV. CDR3 nucleotides: TGTGCCAGCAGCTTAGGGGACAGGAGTCCTTGGCAGTACTTC. The encoded protein is CASSLGDRSPWQYF.

Comments on this clone: In the same sample, other DNA sequences code for this CDR3. The chain combines TRBV2 with TRBJ1-5; TRBD1 might be the D (5 bases). Germline lookup yields CDR1 SNHLY and CDR2 FYNNEI. Trimming left V 5 bases short and J 1 base short, with 6 bases between. This CDR3 is 13 amino acids long. The CDR3 coding sequence is TGTGCCAGCAGTAGGGACAGCAATCAGCCCCAGCATTTT. Protein sequence: CASSRDSNQPQHF.

The J gene is TRBJ1-5, the V gene TRBV7-2; possible D gene TRBD1, 5 bases. Trimming took off 5 bases at V and 6 bases at J, with 11 bases between the two ends. Per the germline V gene, CDR1 is SGHTA and CDR2 is FQGNSA. The CDR3 sequence is 13 residues long. CDR3 DNA sequence: TGTGCCAGCAGCGTTACTCAGGGTCAGCCCCAGCATTTT. Translation: CASSVTQGQPQHF.

This chain links TRBV28 with TRBJ1-4; 12 nucleotides agree with TRBD1. CDR1 is MDHEN and CDR2 is SYDVKM in the germline V gene. CDR3 length: 19 amino acids. The junction had 15 bases not matched to a gene; V was cut back by 5 bases and J by 5 bases. This CDR3 reads CASSPGDRGQNAFNEKLFF. CDR3 nucleotide sequence: TGTGCCAGCAGTCCCGGGGACAGGGGGCAGAACGCCTTCAATGAAAAACTGTTTTTT.

The chain carries TRBV7-7 and TRBJ2-1, with 8 bases matching TRBD2. V gave up 5 bases and J gave up 0 bases; unmatched junction bases: 15. The CDR3 spans 19 residues. Germline V gene data show CDR1 as SSHAT and CDR2 as FNYEAQ (reference sequence). CDR3 nucleotides: TGTGCCAGCAGCCCCTCGCCTACAACAAGCGGGAGCTCCTACAATGAGCAGTTCTTC. Residues: CASSPSPTTSGSSYNEQFF.

The chain recombines TRBV6-1 with TRBJ1-5; no clear D gene. The CDR3 has 14 residues. Germline-derived CDR1 and CDR2 are MNHNS and SASEGT. Trimming cost V 2 bases and J 9 bases, with 14 bases left between them. The CDR3 reads CASSEHPYEGPQHF. The CDR3 region has the DNA TGTGCCAGCAGTGAACATCCCTACGAGGGGCCCCAGCATTTT.

The genes are TRBV13 and TRBJ2-2; 13 bases fit TRBD2. The CDR3 runs to 17 residues. Trimming cost V 5 bases and J 6 bases; bases outside gene matches: 9. Germline loops: CDR1 PRHDT, CDR2 FYEKMQ (reference sequence). The CDR3 loop is CASSIPSLAGGPGELFF. The CDR3 nucleotides read TGTGCCAGCAGCATACCCTCACTAGCGGGAGGGCCCGGGGAGCTGTTTTTT.

The V call is TRBV18, the J call TRBJ2-5; D uncertain. This CDR3 has 13 residues. Germline V gene data show CDR1 as KGHSH and CDR2 as LQKENI. Trimming left V 3 bases short and J 3 bases short, with 8 bases between. This chain's CDR3 is CASSPFSKETQYF. CDR3 nucleotides: TGTGCCAGCTCACCCTTCTCAAAAGAGACCCAGTACTTC.

The V call is TRBV5-1, the J call TRBJ2-1, with TRBD2 matching 10 bases. The V gene's germline CDR1 is SGHRS and CDR2 YFSETQ. This CDR3 region has 14 residues. V dropped 6 bases and J dropped 9; count of bases not matched to a gene: 9. The CDR3: CASTTSGILSEQFF. Here the CDR3 DNA reads TGCGCCAGCACCACTAGCGGGATCCTCAGTGAGCAGTTCTTC.

This chain joins TRBV28 and TRBJ1-1, with D perhaps TRBD1 (6 bases). Between the trimmed V and J ends, which lost 11 bases and 6 bases, there was a span of 16 bases. CDR1 MDHEN and CDR2 SYDVKM come from the germline V gene. This CDR3 comprises 12 residues. The CDR3 sequence is CALGGGGAEAFF. The CDR3 bases are TGTGCCCTTGGGGGAGGGGGGGCTGAAGCTTTCTTT.

The chain carries TRBV18 and TRBJ1-5, with no clear D. V was shortened by 3 bases and J by 4 bases, with 10 bases between the two germline ends. There are 14 residues in the CDR3. Germline V gene data show CDR1 as KGHSH and CDR2 as LQKENI. The CDR3 nucleotides read TGTGCCAGCTCACCGGACGGTTCGAATCAGCCCCAGCATTTT. Residues: CASSPDGSNQPQHF. Using reference TRBV18 and TRBJ1-5 for the parts outside the CDR3, the full variable domain is NAGVMQNPRHLVRRRGQEARLRCSPMKGHSHVYWYRQLPEEGLKFMVYLQKENIIDESGMPKERFSAEFPKEGPSILRIQQVVRGDSAAYFCASSPDGSNQPQHFGDGTRLSIL.